Below, one T cell receptor beta chain is given with its context. This record belongs to a study of blood T cell repertoires in COVID-19. Produced via immunoSEQ multiplex PCR; TCRdb's table is partial and in-frame only. Of under 200,000 clones listed, approximately 86% are singletons. Sequencing was carried out using peripheral blood. The sequence came from a man aged 55 to 70 with acute or convalescent COVID-19.

The chain's CDR3 is CASSHDRGSYEQYF. The CDR3 region has the DNA TGTGCCAGCAGCCACGATCGGGGATCCTACGAGCAGTACTTC. The chain carries TRBV7-8 and TRBJ2-7; TRBD2 might be the D (5 bases). V lost 5 bases to trimming and J lost 1 base, with 12 bases between them. The CDR3 loop spans 14 amino acids. Germline CDR1 reads SGHVS; CDR2 reads FQNEAQ.